A selection of T cell receptor beta chains follows, all from one sample in a study of T cells in Graves' hyperthyroidism and ophthalmopathy. TCRdb re-derived calls from the multiplex PCR reads in MiXCR, one entry per CDR3 protein. The sample consists of about 700,000 distinct CDR3 sequences, about 14% of them appearing once. Sequencing used blood. The receptors were sampled from a young woman with Graves' hyperthyroidism. Each CDR3 is given with its conserved first and last residue. The order of the fields is CDR3 protein, CDR3 DNA, J gene, clone size, V gene, D gene. The D gene is left open where the match is weak. Clone size is given for some rows only: seen once, a few or many times, or a class if the clone is expanded.

CASSPPSGHHGSGYTF | TGTGCCAGCTCACCACCCTCGGGACACCACGGGAGTGGCTACACCTTC | TRBJ1-2 | many | TRBV18 | NA
CASRLQGGRQPQHF | TGTGCCAGCAGGTTACAGGGCGGACGGCAGCCCCAGCATTTT | TRBJ1-5 | many | TRBV6-1 | NA
CASSLRRARSSYNEQFF | TGTGCCAGCAGCTTAAGGAGGGCCCGGAGCTCCTACAATGAGCAGTTCTTC | TRBJ2-1 | NA | TRBV7-8 | NA
CSAREVGFSYNEQFF | TGCAGTGCTAGAGAAGTGGGTTTCTCCTACAATGAGCAGTTCTTC | TRBJ2-1 | few | TRBV20-1 | NA
CASSHETGTSGRAGLNEQFF | TGTGCCAGCAGCCATGAAACCGGGACTAGCGGGAGGGCGGGACTCAATGAGCAGTTCTTC | TRBJ2-1 | NA | TRBV4-2 | TRBD2
CAWRTSGQHREQFF | TGTGCCTGGAGGACTAGCGGGCAACATCGGGAGCAGTTCTTC | TRBJ2-1 | many | TRBV30 | TRBD2
CISRGGETQYF | TGCATCTCCCGGGGGGGGGAGACCCAGTACTTC | TRBJ2-5 | few | TRBV29-1 | TRBD2
CASSTGLTDTQYF | TGTGCCAGTAGTACCGGACTGACAGATACGCAGTATTTT | TRBJ2-3 | NA | TRBV19 | NA
CSANPAGAPYEQYF | TGCAGTGCTAATCCAGCGGGAGCCCCCTACGAGCAGTACTTC | TRBJ2-7 | NA | TRBV20-1 | TRBD2
CVSSPRTANYGYTF | TGTGTCAGCAGCCCACGGACAGCCAACTATGGCTACACCTTC | TRBJ1-2 | NA | TRBV2 | NA
CASSPRDSSEQYF | TGTGCCAGCTCACCCCGGGACAGCTCCGAGCAGTACTTC | TRBJ2-7 | NA | TRBV18 | TRBD1
CASSLRGGSPYNEQFF | TGTGCCAGCAGCTTACGGGGTGGGAGTCCCTACAATGAGCAGTTCTTC | TRBJ2-1 | many | TRBV7-9 | NA
CSVVGDSTDTQYF | TGCAGCGTTGTGGGGGATAGCACAGATACGCAGTATTTT | TRBJ2-3 | many | TRBV29-1 | NA
CSAPRLETQYF | TGCAGTGCTCCTCGCTTGGAGACCCAGTACTTC | TRBJ2-5 | NA | TRBV20-1 | NA
CSASPGLAGVVQETQYF | TGCAGTGCTAGTCCGGGACTAGCGGGAGTGGTCCAAGAGACCCAGTACTTC | TRBJ2-5 | many | TRBV20-1 | TRBD2
CAIRRDGKETQYF | TGTGCCATCAGACGGGACGGAAAAGAGACCCAGTACTTC | TRBJ2-5 | many | TRBV10-3 | NA
CATTVTSGRSDTQYF | TGTGCCACAACCGTGACTAGCGGGAGGTCAGATACGCAGTATTTT | TRBJ2-3 | many | TRBV2 | TRBD2
CSASDRGLSSYEQYF | TGCAGTGCATCGGACAGGGGGCTATCTTCCTACGAGCAGTACTTC | TRBJ2-7 | many | TRBV20-1 | TRBD1
CASSDSFQPQHF | TGTGCCAGCAGTGACTCATTCCAGCCCCAGCATTTT | TRBJ1-5 | NA | TRBV6-4 | NA
CASSQDSWGNTEAFF | TGCGCCAGCAGCCAAGACTCCTGGGGTAACACTGAAGCTTTCTTT | TRBJ1-1 | few | TRBV4-3 | NA
CASSDSGSGNEQYF | TGTGCCAGCAGTGATAGCGGGAGTGGAAACGAGCAGTACTTC | TRBJ2-7 | NA | TRBV6-1 | TRBD2
CASSPGQAYSNQPQHF | TGTGCCAGCAGTCCGGGACAGGCTTATAGCAATCAGCCCCAGCATTTT | TRBJ1-5 | few | TRBV12-3/TRBV12-4 | TRBD1
CASSLVGGALHF | TGTGCCAGCAGCTTAGTGGGGGGGGCCCTCCACTTT | TRBJ1-6 | many | TRBV11-2 | NA
CATSGRGREQYF | TGTGCCACCAGTGGACGAGGTAGAGAGCAGTACTTC | TRBJ2-7 | NA | TRBV24-1 | NA
CATSDLSPGQINQPQHF | TGTGCCACCAGTGATTTGTCCCCCGGACAGATCAATCAGCCCCAGCATTTT | TRBJ1-5 | many | TRBV24-1 | NA
CASSPLGQGAWYGYTF | TGTGCCAGCAGTCCCCTCGGGCAGGGGGCCTGGTATGGCTACACCTTC | TRBJ1-2 | NA | TRBV6-1 | TRBD1
CASSPVPGQGFPGSSYNEQFF | TGTGCCAGCAGCCCAGTTCCCGGACAGGGTTTTCCCGGAAGCTCCTACAATGAGCAGTTCTTC | TRBJ2-1 | NA | TRBV7-9 | TRBD1
CASSLYGSGESSYNEQFF | TGTGCCAGCAGTTTATATGGTAGCGGAGAGAGCTCCTACAATGAGCAGTTCTTC | TRBJ2-1 | few | TRBV28 | NA
CASSAGQGKETQYF | TGCGCCAGCAGCGCGGGACAGGGAAAAGAGACCCAGTACTTC | TRBJ2-5 | few | TRBV5-1 | TRBD1
CSAYTGLAQYF | TGCAGTGCTTATACAGGATTGGCCCAGTACTTC | TRBJ2-5 | NA | TRBV20-1 | NA
CASSYGGFYAFF | TGTGCCAGCAGTTATGGGGGGTTCTACGCTTTCTTT | TRBJ1-1 | NA | TRBV28 | NA
CASSPSAGGPRNEQFF | TGTGCCAGCAGTCCTTCGGCGGGAGGGCCGAGGAATGAGCAGTTCTTC | TRBJ2-1 | many | TRBV28 | TRBD2
CASSFEKANSPLHF | TGTGCCAGCAGCTTCGAGAAGGCTAATTCACCCCTCCACTTT | TRBJ1-6 | many | TRBV13 | NA
CASTRETGYNEQFF | TGTGCCAGCACCCGGGAGACGGGCTACAATGAGCAGTTCTTC | TRBJ2-1 | many | TRBV6-1 | NA
CASSPTKTGGSGNTIYF | TGTGCCAGCAGCCCAACGAAGACAGGGGGCTCTGGAAACACCATATATTTT | TRBJ1-3 | NA | TRBV5-8 | TRBD1
CAIDNSGIHSYEQYF | TGTGCCATCGATAATAGCGGGATCCACTCCTACGAGCAGTACTTC | TRBJ2-7 | NA | TRBV24-1 | TRBD2
CASSLVFRATYNEQFF | TGTGCCAGCAGCTTAGTATTTAGGGCCACCTACAATGAGCAGTTCTTC | TRBJ2-1 | few | TRBV7-9 | NA
CASSLVGGHGEAFF | TGCGCCAGCAGCTTGGTGGGGGGACATGGTGAAGCTTTCTTT | TRBJ1-1 | few | TRBV5-1 | NA
CAWSVRDYEQYF | TGTGCCTGGAGTGTAAGGGACTACGAGCAGTACTTC | TRBJ2-7 | many | TRBV30 | NA
CASSLLDRGEQFF | TGTGCCAGCAGCCTCCTGGACCGAGGTGAGCAGTTCTTC | TRBJ2-1 | many | TRBV3-1 | NA
CASSLEGGIGEQYF | TGTGCCAGCAGCTTGGAGGGCGGGATAGGCGAGCAGTACTTC | TRBJ2-7 | few | TRBV5-4 | NA
CSAREGLAGDEQYF | TGCAGTGCTAGAGAAGGACTAGCTGGGGACGAGCAGTACTTC | TRBJ2-7 | many | TRBV20-1 | TRBD2
CASRFGTFVDTQYF | TGTGCCAGCAGGTTTGGGACCTTCGTAGATACGCAGTATTTT | TRBJ2-3 | NA | TRBV2 | NA
CSASAPHHDQGAAEKLFF | TGCAGTGCTAGTGCCCCACACCACGATCAGGGGGCGGCCGAAAAACTGTTTTTT | TRBJ1-4 | many | TRBV20-1 | TRBD1
CASSAHPLVWETQYF | TGTGCCAGCAGCGCCCATCCTCTGGTGTGGGAGACCCAGTACTTC | TRBJ2-5 | few | TRBV4-2 | NA
CATSGTGVYNEQFF | TGTGCCACCTCCGGGACAGGGGTCTACAATGAGCAGTTCTTC | TRBJ2-1 | many | TRBV24-1 | TRBD1